The next 15 T cell receptor beta chains were all read from a single sample in a study of OX40 agonist ivuxolimab in advanced cancers. Only in-frame clones appear in the TCRdb table, and some are missing; sequencing was by immunoSEQ multiplex PCR. Altogether 80,000 to 100,000 clones are present, around 85% being singletons, with the ten largest covering approximately 0.5%. The sample was CD4+ or CD8+ T cells sorted from blood, taken in a trial of the OX40 agonist ivuxolimab. The receptor set was obtained from an adult with an advanced solid tumor such as melanoma, head and neck, liver or kidney cancer.

Only one count was recorded for this clone. V gene TRBV18 combines with J gene TRBJ1-5; a weak D match, TRBD1 (6 bases). The V gene's germline CDR1 is KGHSH and CDR2 LQKENI. The CDR3 runs to 16 residues. With 0 bases removed from V and 2 bases from J, the gap between germline ends came to 11 bases. CDR3 in DNA: TGTGCCAGCTCACCACCTTCAGGGGCTGGCAATCAGCCCCAGCATTTT. It encodes CASSPPSGAGNQPQHF. The entire variable domain, with the rest obtained from reference TRBV18 and TRBJ1-5, is as follows: NAGVMQNPRHLVRRRGQEARLRCSPMKGHSHVYWYRQLPEEGLKFMVYLQKENIIDESGMPKERFSAEFPKEGPSILRIQQVVRGDSAAYFCASSPPSGAGNQPQHFGDGTRLSIL.

The genes are TRBV2 and TRBJ2-7; the D gene is possibly TRBD1 (7 bases). Per germline, CDR1 SNHLY and CDR2 FYNNEI. The length of the CDR3 is 15 residues. Trimming took 7 bases from V and 0 from J, leaving 16 bases between them. CDR3 sequence (DNA): TGTGCCAGCATGCAGGGCAGGGGGGTCTCCTACGAGCAGTACTTC. Translating it yields CASMQGRGVSYEQYF.

The chain joins TRBV18 to TRBJ2-4; TRBD1 matches at 7 bases. Germline V lookup: CDR1 KGHSH, CDR2 LQKENI. CDR3 length: 16 residues. The trim removed 6 bases at V and 5 bases at J, leaving 13 bases unmatched. The CDR3 DNA reads TGTGCCAGCTCCCCATCGACAGGGCGGTTTGAAAACATTCAGTACTTC. It encodes CASSPSTGRFENIQYF. The complete variable domain, with remaining parts taken from reference TRBV18 and TRBJ2-4, reads NAGVMQNPRHLVRRRGQEARLRCSPMKGHSHVYWYRQLPEEGLKFMVYLQKENIIDESGMPKERFSAEFPKEGPSILRIQQVVRGDSAAYFCASSPSTGRFENIQYFGAGTRLSVL.

This sequence joins TRBV7-9 and TRBJ2-5, with D uncertain. Germline V lookup: CDR1 SEHNR, CDR2 FQNEAQ (reference sequence). The CDR3 loop spans 18 amino acids. V gave up 1 base and J gave up 0 bases, with 18 bases separating them. The CDR3 here is CASSLDLRRSAYQETQYF. As DNA, the CDR3 is TGTGCCAGCAGCTTAGACCTGCGACGGAGCGCGTACCAAGAGACCCAGTACTTC.

This chain joins TRBV6-5 and TRBJ1-2; 8 bases map to TRBD1. The CDR3 contains 14 residues. The V and J ends lost 0 bases and 5 bases, in that order; junction bases with no gene match: 2. The germline gives CDR1 MNHEY, CDR2 SVGAGI. In DNA form, the CDR3 reads TGTGCCAGCAGTTACTCGGACAGGGCGTATGGCTACACCTTC. This sequence encodes CASSYSDRAYGYTF.

The J gene is TRBJ2-5, the V gene TRBV6-1, with 7 bases matching TRBD1. Per germline, CDR1 MNHNS and CDR2 SASEGT. Losses at the gene ends were 7 bases for V and 1 base for J; bases not matched to a gene: 3. The CDR3 sequence is 13 residues long. The CDR3 DNA follows: TGTGCCAGCACGACAGGGAGCCAAGAGACCCAGTACTTC. It translates to CASTTGSQETQYF.

This clone was seen once. This chain uses TRBV5-4 with TRBJ2-1, with D perhaps TRBD2 (7 bases). Looked up from germline, CDR1 is SGHNT and CDR2 is YYREEE (reference sequence). The CDR3 extends over 15 amino acids. Trimming took 2 bases from V and 2 from J, leaving 11 bases between them. DNA of the CDR3: TGTGCCAGCAGCTTTCGCGGGGGCCCCTACAATGAGCAGTTCTTC. Translating gives CASSFRGGPYNEQFF.

The chain joins TRBV7-2 to TRBJ1-5, with 7 positions matching TRBD1. The ends lost 5 bases at V and 5 bases at J; junction bases unmatched: 12. From germline, CDR1 is SGHTA and CDR2 FQGNSA. The CDR3 runs 16 residues. Here the CDR3 reads CASSIGGGDRDQPQHF. As DNA, the CDR3 is TGTGCCAGCAGCATAGGGGGCGGGGACAGAGATCAGCCCCAGCATTTT.

The chain carries TRBV28 and TRBJ1-6; D perhaps matches TRBD1 (6 bases). CDR3 length: 14 residues. Germline CDR1 reads MDHEN; CDR2 reads SYDVKM. V lost 5 bases, J lost 8 bases, and 13 bases lay in between. Written as DNA, the CDR3 is TGTGCCAGCAGTCTACAGGGTTCGTATTCACCCCTCCACTTT. The encoded protein is CASSLQGSYSPLHF.

V gene TRBV6-5 combines with J gene TRBJ1-1; D is perhaps TRBD1 (5 bases). The V end was cut by 4 bases, the J end by 2 bases, with 11 bases between. Germline V gene data show CDR1 as MNHEY and CDR2 as SVGAGI. The CDR3 totals 14 residues. The CDR3 here is CASSFPGGNTEAFF. The CDR3 coding sequence is TGTGCCAGCAGTTTCCCCGGGGGAAACACTGAAGCTTTCTTT.

J is TRBJ1-2 and V is TRBV6-1, with TRBD1 matching over 9 bases. The CDR3 spans 14 residues. Germline V CDR1 and CDR2: MNHNS, SASEGT. The trim removed 6 bases at V and 5 bases at J, leaving 7 bases unmatched. This CDR3 is CASSSQGALYGYTF. CDR3 nucleotide sequence: TGTGCCAGCAGCTCACAGGGGGCGCTTTATGGCTACACCTTC.

The chain recombines TRBV5-8 with TRBJ2-3; unclear D gene. V was pared by 6 bases and J by 7 bases, with 12 bases between. Germline values: CDR1 SGHTS, CDR2 YDEGEE. This CDR3 contains 12 residues. The CDR3 bases are TGTGCCAGCACTTCAGGCGTTTATACGCAGTATTTT. Translation: CASTSGVYTQYF.

CDR3 in amino acids: CASAEAQPQHF. In DNA, the CDR3 is TGTGCCAGCGCAGAGGCTCAGCCCCAGCATTTT. The J gene is TRBJ1-5, the V gene TRBV6-5; no firm D call. Germline CDR1 MNHEY, CDR2 SVGAGI. This CDR3 spans 11 amino acids. Trimming removed 8 bases at V and 6 bases at J, with 8 bases between.

V is TRBV6-1 and J is TRBJ2-2; TRBD2 might be the D (5 bases). Germline CDR1 reads MNHNS; CDR2 reads SASEGT. The CDR3 runs 13 residues. V lost 3 bases, J lost 10 bases, and 12 bases lay in between. CDR3: CASSEDWGEELFF. The DNA of the CDR3 is TGTGCCAGCAGTGAGGATTGGGGAGAGGAGCTGTTTTTT.

This clone was seen once. The chain carries TRBV27 and TRBJ2-7, with TRBD2 matching 11 bases. Unmatched junction bases numbered 5, after V lost 6 bases and J lost 7 bases. From germline, CDR1 is MNHEY and CDR2 SMNVEV (reference sequence). This CDR3 has 13 amino acids. The CDR3 loop is CASRLAGAGEQYF. The CDR3 DNA sequence: TGTGCCAGCAGACTAGCGGGGGCGGGGGAGCAGTACTTC.